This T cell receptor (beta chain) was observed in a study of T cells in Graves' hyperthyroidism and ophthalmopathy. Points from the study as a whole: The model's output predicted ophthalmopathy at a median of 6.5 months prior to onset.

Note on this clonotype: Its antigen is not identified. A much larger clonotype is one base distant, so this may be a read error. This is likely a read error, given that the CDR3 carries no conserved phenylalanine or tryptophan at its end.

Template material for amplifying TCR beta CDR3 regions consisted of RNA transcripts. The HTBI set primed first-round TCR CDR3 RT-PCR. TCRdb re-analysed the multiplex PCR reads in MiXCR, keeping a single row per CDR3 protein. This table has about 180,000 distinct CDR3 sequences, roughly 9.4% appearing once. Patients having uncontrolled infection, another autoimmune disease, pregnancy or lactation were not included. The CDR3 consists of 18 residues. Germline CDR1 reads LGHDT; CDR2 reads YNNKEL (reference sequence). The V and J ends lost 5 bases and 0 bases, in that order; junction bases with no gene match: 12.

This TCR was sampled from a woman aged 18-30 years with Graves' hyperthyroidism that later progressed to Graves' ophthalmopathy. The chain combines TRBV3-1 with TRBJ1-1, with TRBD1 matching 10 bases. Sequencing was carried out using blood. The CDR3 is CASSELGTGVGMNTEAFL. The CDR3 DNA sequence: TGTGCCAGCAGCGAACTCGGGACAGGGGTTGGCATGAACACTGAAGCTTTCCTT.